This TCR beta chain originates from a study of blood T cell repertoires in COVID-19. About the research overall: The study drew acute and convalescent COVID-19 samples from the United States, Italy and Spain. PBMCs, B-cell-depleted T cells, or T cells were the source of the cDNA or gDNA that made up the material.

In the authors' methods: From reference gene primer amplification, estimates of nucleated cell counts were derived. The data were produced by immunoSEQ multiplex PCR, yet TCRdb's version contains in-frame clones alone and is incomplete. V and J calls plus clone size are reproduced from that table; the DNA served to infer D and trimming. The sample contains 150,000 to 200,000 clones, about four fifths of which appear only once. CDR3 length: 13 amino acids. With V trimmed by 6 bases and J by 2 bases, 3 bases remained unmatched. Germline loops: CDR1 MNHEY, CDR2 SVGAGI. This receptor was identified in a man aged 55 to 70 with active or convalescent COVID-19. The chain couples TRBV6-5 to TRBJ1-2; 7 nucleotides line up with TRBD1. Sequenced material: peripheral blood. The DNA of the CDR3 is TGTGCCAGCAGATCGACAGGGAACTATGGCTACACCTTC. It specifies CASRSTGNYGYTF.